Below are 12 T cell receptor beta chains sequenced from a single sample in a study of blood T cell repertoires in COVID-19. This table comes from immunoSEQ multiplex PCR, and its TCRdb copy is limited to in-frame clones, with some not included. The repertoire has about 400,000 clones, roughly 86% of them found once; the top ten carry around 3%. The sequenced material came from peripheral blood. These receptor sequences come from a human donor in a cohort sampled during active COVID-19.

V is TRBV14 and J is TRBJ1-6; possible D gene TRBD1, 5 bases. Germline CDR1 SGHDN, CDR2 FVKESK. This CDR3 region has 13 residues. V was clipped by 3 bases and J by 7 bases, with 7 bases between them. CDR3 sequence: CASSHNRNSPLHF. The DNA for the CDR3 is TGTGCCAGCAGCCATAACAGGAATTCACCCCTCCACTTT.

V usage is TRBV25-1 and J usage is TRBJ2-3; TRBD1 matches at 9 bases. The V segment lost 7 bases and the J segment 3 bases; nucleotides outside the gene matches: 11. Germline CDR1 and CDR2: MGHDK and SYGVNS. The CDR3 loop spans 16 amino acids. The CDR3 is CASKSRLGQGTDTQYF. CDR3 nucleotide sequence: TGTGCCAGCAAATCCCGTTTGGGACAGGGAACAGATACGCAGTATTTT.

The V gene is TRBV29-1, the J gene TRBJ2-3; no reliable D call. V lost 5 bases and J lost 6, with 15 bases in between. The germline gives CDR1 SQVTM, CDR2 ANQGSEA. This CDR3 contains 13 residues. Here the CDR3 reads CSVKGIAADTQYF. CDR3 nucleotide sequence: TGCAGCGTTAAAGGGATAGCCGCCGATACGCAGTATTTT.

The V and J genes are TRBV7-9 and TRBJ1-2, with 8 bases identical to TRBD1. Germline V gene lookup returns CDR1 SEHNR and CDR2 FQNEAQ (reference sequence). This CDR3 comprises 14 residues. With 5 bases clipped from V and 2 bases from J, the junction kept 4 bases outside the gene matches. The CDR3 bases are TGTGCCAGCAGCCTTAACAGGGGGAACTATGGCTACACCTTC. Amino acids: CASSLNRGNYGYTF.

In its sample, this clone was seen once. V and J are TRBV27 and TRBJ2-7; D is possibly TRBD2 (6 bases). Per germline, CDR1 MNHEY and CDR2 SMNVEV (reference sequence). Trimming took 3 bases from V and 4 from J, leaving 13 bases between them. The CDR3 consists of 14 residues. DNA for the CDR3: TGTGCCAGCAGTTTGGCCGGAGGGTTATACGAGCAGTACTTC. Translating it yields CASSLAGGLYEQYF.

V gene TRBV28 combines with J gene TRBJ2-2; 8 bases line up with TRBD1. Germline V gives CDR1 MDHEN, CDR2 SYDVKM. The CDR3 consists of 15 residues. Germline trimming cut 3 bases from V and 6 bases from J; bases unmatched to any gene: 6. CDR3: CASSLGQGAAGELFF. Here the CDR3 DNA reads TGTGCCAGCAGTTTGGGGCAGGGGGCCGCCGGGGAGCTGTTTTTT.

The chain carries TRBV7-8 and TRBJ2-5; the D gene is possibly TRBD2 (5 bases). V was clipped by 1 base and J by 3 bases, with 15 bases between them. This CDR3 has 16 amino acids. CDR1 and CDR2 from the germline V gene are SGHVS and FQNEAQ. In nucleotides, the CDR3 is TGTGCCAGCAGCTTAGTAGGACTCCGATACGAAGAGACCCAGTACTTC. This encodes CASSLVGLRYEETQYF.

This chain joins TRBV5-1 and TRBJ2-6, with TRBD1 matching 9 bases. This CDR3 contains 18 residues. Germline assignment: CDR1 SGHRS and CDR2 YFSETQ. V trimming: 3 bases; J trimming: 0 bases; junction bases outside the gene matches: 7. The CDR3 DNA reads TGCGCCAGCAGCTCCCGGACAGGGGTAATCTCTGGGGCCAACGTCCTGACTTTC. This encodes CASSSRTGVISGANVLTF. Full variable domain (remainder filled in from reference TRBV5-1 and TRBJ2-6): KAGVTQTPRYLIKTRGQQVTLSCSPISGHRSVSWYQQTPGQGLQFLFEYFSETQRNKGNFPGRFSGRQFSNSRSEMNVSTLELGDSALYLCASSSRTGVISGANVLTFGAGSRLTVL.

This rearrangement joins TRBV19 to TRBJ1-5, with 7 bases identical to TRBD1. Trimming removed 3 bases from V and 7 bases from J; junction bases left unmatched: 6. This CDR3 is built from 14 residues. Germline-derived CDR1 and CDR2 are LNHDA and SQIVND (reference sequence). As DNA, the CDR3 is TGTGCCAGTAGTATTTCACAGGGGTGGCAGCCCCAGCATTTT. Its translation: CASSISQGWQPQHF.

Here the CDR3 reads CASSLSPGTGNTGELFF. CDR3 DNA sequence: TGTGCCAGCAGTTTAAGCCCCGGGACAGGGAACACCGGGGAGCTGTTTTTT. The rearrangement uses TRBV27 and TRBJ2-2, with TRBD1 identical over 8 bases. The CDR3 has 17 amino acids. J was trimmed by 1 base and V by 2 bases; bases with no gene match: 6. Germline CDR1 and CDR2: MNHEY and SMNVEV (reference sequence).

The rearrangement uses TRBV5-1 and TRBJ2-2, with 10 nucleotides matching TRBD1. This CDR3 spans 16 amino acids. Germline lookup yields CDR1 SGHRS and CDR2 YFSETQ. The J segment lost 3 bases and the V segment lost 4 bases, leaving 6 bases of the junction unmatched. CDR3 in amino acids: CASSPRGTGDTGELFF. The CDR3 nucleotides read TGCGCCAGCAGCCCGAGGGGGACAGGGGACACCGGGGAGCTGTTTTTT.

The chain is built from TRBV18 and TRBJ1-6, with 7 nucleotides matching TRBD1. The CDR3 runs to 16 residues. V dropped 1 base and J dropped 2; count of bases not matched to a gene: 2. CDR1 KGHSH and CDR2 LQKENI come from the germline V gene. The CDR3 DNA follows: TGTGCCAGCTCACCACAGGGGGCTCCCTATAATTCACCCCTCCACTTT. It yields the protein CASSPQGAPYNSPLHF.